This T cell receptor (beta chain) was recorded in a study of blood T cell repertoires in COVID-19. Clones were read by immunoSEQ multiplex PCR, and TCRdb kept only the in-frame ones, dropping some. The table includes about 120,000 clones, about nine tenths detected once. Germline values: CDR1 MDHEN, CDR2 SYDVKM. The CDR3 is 14 amino acids. The J segment lost 6 bases and the V segment lost 3 bases, leaving 3 bases of the junction unmatched. The sequenced material came from peripheral blood. This chain uses TRBV28 with TRBJ2-1, with 9 bases lining up with TRBD1. This clonotype was sampled from a human donor with active COVID-19. The donor label of this sample is uncertain. The CDR3 DNA reads TGTGCCAGCAGTTTCACGACAGGGGGCAATGAGCAGTTCTTC. Its protein product is CASSFTTGGNEQFF.